This T cell receptor beta chain was sequenced in a study of cytomegalovirus exposure and HLA in healthy donors (dated 2017 in TCRdb). Study-wide context: An earlier analysis of approximately 640 of the donors reported 250 to 350 Gb of sequence data and roughly 110 million unique TCR beta sequences from approximately 180 million T cells. An early release that covered several hundred HLA-typed donors contained approximately 290 gigabases of sequencing data and 70 million to 100 million unique TCR sequences. Of the roughly 400 genotyped donors, approximately 82% fell in the genetic ancestry cluster associated with self-reported Caucasian donors. The aim of the study was to test whether cataloging public T cell receptors could identify signatures of past pathogen exposure. The study used immunosequencing to profile the T cell repertoires of approximately 630 subjects and linked those repertoires to cytomegalovirus serostatus. Along with the roughly 700-subject first cohort, a separate validation cohort of over a hundred different subjects was used. To predict cytomegalovirus infection status, the study combined high-throughput TCR immunosequencing, statistical association of individual TCRs with disease status, and machine learning. In a later analysis, previously published TCR beta repertoires from 550 to 750 donors were re-analyzed and high-resolution HLA genotyping was added so that TCR occurrence patterns could be studied. Rather than using new phenotypic data, the later analysis identified candidate immune exposures from TCR beta sequences and from how often those sequences occurred across donors. To decide whether each TCR beta V gene segment behaved as functional or pseudogenic, an earlier analysis of 587 of the donors relied on high-throughput TCR beta sequencing. Donor age, sex, ethnicity and CMV serostatus were compiled together with the repertoire data. Genome-wide SNP genotypes for about three fifths of the roughly 670 donors were used in a later genetic analysis, which treated that subset as a discovery cohort. Every repertoire in the discovery cohort had been generated on one and the same sequencing platform. Both class I and class II loci were covered by HLA typing, at four-digit resolution. The number of typed donors differed by locus: roughly 629-640 for A, B, C, DRB1 and DQB1; 522 for DQA1; some 610 for DPA1; and approximately 450 for DPB1. Roughly five DR-DQ haplotypes were treated as single units for association and clustering because of strong linkage in the cohort. Among 300 to 450 genotyped donors of the cohort, an average of approximately 240,000 unique TCR beta nucleotide sequences were sequenced per donor, roughly 20% of them non-productive.

As concerns this clone: The target of this receptor is not known. The input lacks base qualities; no much larger clone sits a single base away.

The library relied on the immunoSEQ multiplex PCR assay. For the multiplex PCR, a mixture combining 60 forward primers for TCR Vbeta segments and 13 reverse primers for TCR Jbeta segments was used. Amplification of the CDR3 region of rearranged TCR beta genes was performed with a multiplex PCR assay on genomic DNA. The Illumina HiSeq System was used to sequence the amplified TCR beta libraries as 87-base-pair reads. In the original analysis: A later analysis tallied approximately 87 million unique TCR beta chains across the roughly 610 repertoires, and around 12 million of those chains were shared by two or more donors. A nearest-neighbor algorithm error-corrected the raw reads and collapsed the reads into unique sequences, merging closely related sequences to remove PCR and sequencing errors. V, D and J gene segments were assigned by aligning CDR3 sequences to IMGT reference sequences. For a sequence to be retained, a match of at least six nucleotides to both a V gene segment and a J gene segment was required. A rearrangement counted as productive if the CDR3 had no stop codons and remained in frame with V and J, and every other rearrangement counted as non-productive. CDR3 was defined according to IMGT convention as the region running from the second conserved V-encoded cysteine to the conserved J-encoded phenylalanine. The earlier analysis of some 600 of the donors excluded sequences that lacked an unambiguous match to a single V gene segment. An earlier analysis of under 750 of the donors called V segments functional above 56.7% productive rearrangements and segregating when the between-donor standard deviation exceeded 5%. A statistical classification framework was built to diagnose cytomegalovirus status from the catalog of TCR beta chain sequences. In a later analysis, TCR nucleotide sequences were compared against IMGT/GENE-DB human TR gene sequences so that V and J genes could be assigned. The TCRdist pipeline was used in a later analysis to assign CDR3 sequences and most-parsimonious VDJ recombination scenarios. In a later analysis, each TCR beta chain was defined by its CDR3 amino acid sequence together with its V-gene family, and reads without a unique V-gene family were excluded. To address suspected cross-contamination and a sequencing artifact, a later analysis removed 592 highly shared, low-generation-probability nucleotide sequences. For each public chain, a later analysis derived a clonal expansion index from normalized ranks of inferred template counts within each repertoire. A later analysis computed generation probabilities with a VDJ recombination model fitted to out-of-frame rearrangements, and checked the results against IGoR. In a later analysis, hypergeometric tests were used to score TCR-TCR, TCR-HLA and TCR-CMV co-occurrence, with a repertoire-size bias correction applied to TCR pairs. To estimate false discovery rates, a later analysis permuted the HLA or CMV assignments 20 times. In a later analysis, co-occurring TCRs were grouped using DBSCAN, and TCRdist sequence similarity was added for clustering within HLA-allele-positive subsets. Repertoires with fewer than 30,000 or more than 120,000 public chains, plus five repertoires with anomalous nucleotide sharing, were excluded from co-occurrence clustering. The table comes from immuneACCESS by way of TCRdb, which keeps in-frame sequences with V and J called. Part of the clones is missing from these tables; in studies checked, under half for an unresolved V gene and the rest for unknown reasons. V, J and clone size are taken as reported in that table, and D and trimming were inferred from the DNA itself. This sample holds tens of thousands of clones; just over 75% were observed only once. 0.57% of the sample rests with the top ten.

The cohort consisted of 600 to 750 healthy bone marrow donors. At the time of sampling, all cohort members were nominally healthy, though unrecorded immune exposures were likely present. The donor was CMV seronegative and was included in the group of approximately 350 seronegative cohort members. A peripheral blood sample was provided by each donor, and peripheral blood mononuclear cells were used for TCR beta sequencing. The Qiagen DNeasy Blood Extraction Kit was used to extract genomic DNA from the blood cell samples. The paper as a whole reports these results and caveats: Sequencing depth was assumed to be roughly uniform across donors in the presence/absence analyses, though that assumption may not hold. V-gene and J-gene trimming of TCR beta chains was associated with a missense DCLRE1C variant in a later genetic analysis, and the association was replicated in an independent cohort. Because HLA typing was unavailable for some donors at each locus, only the typed subset was used in association tests. Immune exposure information for the cohort was limited to CMV serostatus. A later analysis found that TCR association rates varied across HLA loci, with DRB1 alleles showing the most associated TCRs and HLA-C alleles the fewest. In both the original and validation cohorts, the classifier was reported to diagnose cytomegalovirus status with high specificity and sensitivity. Three of the identified cytomegalovirus-associated TCR beta chains were confirmed in vitro to be specific for cytomegalovirus antigens. A further reported finding was that TCR beta sequences accurately predicted the HLA-A and HLA-B alleles for most subjects in the first cohort. When HLA alleles, especially DR and DQ, strongly co-occurred, attributing TCR associations to individual alleles was difficult. Most TCR sequences were observed very rarely across donors, whereas some public TCRs were present in many individuals. According to the authors, the approach could potentially be generalized to other disease states and immunological phenotypes. In this cohort, only TCR beta chains were sequenced, and detectable features were limited by the absence of alpha or paired-chain data. According to a later analysis, most CMV-associated TCR beta chains appeared to be HLA-restricted, and the HLA associations seemed to be driven largely by CMV exposure. In a later genetic analysis, fewer N-insertions in productive TCRs were reported among donors in an Asian-associated ancestry cluster than the roughly 700-donor mean. A later analysis reported that several top co-occurrence clusters appeared linked to parvovirus B19, influenza, CMV and Epstein-Barr virus. Linkage disequilibrium might explain the correlated functional status among segregating V segments, but an unknown experimental factor could not be excluded. Because counts were too low, approximately 18 rarely observed V segments, including chromosome 9 orphons, were excluded from the earlier analysis of about 500 of the donors. In an earlier analysis of more than 450 of the donors, most TCR beta V segments were observed in productive rearrangements about 87% or about 30% of the time, broadly matching IMGT annotations. In a later analysis, around 15,000 TCR beta sequences were associated with specific HLA alleles at a false discovery rate of 0.05. The sequencing pipeline was judged likely to have produced a cluster of highly shared sequence variants as a technical artifact. In the study, 150 to 200 TCR beta chains were listed as associated with cytomegalovirus. In a later analysis, HLA-associated TCR beta chains showed more clonal expansion and lower generation probabilities than non-associated chains that were equally common.

This clonotype was sampled from a man aged 30 to 45 in good health and CMV-seronegative. Sequenced input: PBMCs.

CDR3 protein: CASSPAGKIEKLFF. The nucleotides are TGTGCCAGCTCCCCGGCGGGGAAGATTGAAAAACTGTTTTTT. The chain employs TRBV27 and TRBJ1-4, with no confidently assigned D gene. CDR3 length: 14 amino acids, cysteine to phenylalanine. Only CDR3 DNA is held: 42 bases, read in frame from base 1. Relative to germline, V is 8 bases shorter and J is 7 bases shorter, with 17 bases between their ends. From the germline V gene (reference sequence), CDR1 is MNHEY and CDR2 is SMNVEV.